This record covers a single T cell receptor beta chain. Its recognized antigen is unknown. Base qualities are missing; no much larger clone stands one base away. This sample is drawn from a study of chemoradiotherapy in HPV16-positive cancers (dated by TCRdb to between 2021 and 2024). As for the study more broadly: Candidate HPV-specific T-cell clones and common TCR motifs were defined by functional T-cell assays performed on cells from two HPV16-positive patients. The study asked whether T-cell immunity to the HPV oncoproteins E6 and E7 changes during chemoradiotherapy and whether this immunity affects survival. Next, the candidate HPV-specific TCRs and motifs were followed in TCR repertoires from approximately 82 patients with HPV-related cancers. What the authors observed across the whole study: Expansion of candidate HPV-specific clones and E7-related TCR motifs was observed in the tumor microenvironment during treatment, whereas no such expansion was observed for non-HPV-specific T cells. Only a couple of HPV16-positive patients were used to derive the functional definition of HPV-specific T cells, and the survival association was reported for HPV16-positive patients. In HPV16-positive patients, expansion of HPV-responsive T cells during chemoradiotherapy was found to be associated with improved recurrence-free survival.

The library was prepared using the immunoSEQ multiplex PCR assay. TCRdb obtained this table from immuneACCESS and retained in-frame rearrangements with V and J assigned. These tables miss some clones; where compared with another copy, unresolved V genes account for less than half of the shortfall, and the remainder is unexplained. A total of about 24,000 clones appear in this sample, approximately 84% of them only once. About 4.5% of the sample goes to the ten largest clones. Repertoires were sampled repeatedly over the course of chemoradiotherapy so that clonal expansion in the tumor microenvironment could be followed. CDR1 MNHEY and CDR2 SVGAGI were looked up in the germline V gene. Cut back by 5 bases and 6 bases, the V and J ends lie 13 bases apart. The CDR3 spans 13 residues, from the cysteine through the phenylalanine. CDR3 DNA is the only sequence kept; it has 39 bases, read in frame from the first base.

The sequence came from a human donor with HPV-associated anogenital cancer. The V and J segments used are TRBV6-5 and TRBJ1-1; the D region possibly corresponds to TRBD1 (5 bases align). This material consisted of blood, taken from a patient who underwent chemoradiotherapy. The bases read TGTGCCAGCAGTGCGGGACCTCGCGCTGAAGCTTTCTTT. Its translation reads: CASSAGPRAEAFF.